One T cell receptor beta chain is described in this entry. Between the trimmed V and J ends, which lost 6 bases and 4 bases, there was a span of 13 bases. From germline, CDR1 is MDHEN and CDR2 SYDVKM. The CDR3 length is 13 residues. This sample is part of a study of blood T cell repertoires in COVID-19. Study as a whole: From T cells, B-cell-depleted T cells, or PBMCs came the material, which was cDNA or gDNA.

Repertoires were generated with immunoSEQ multiplex PCR, while TCRdb's copy carries only in-frame clones and drops some. The sample lists about 26,000 clones, 90% seen once, with approximately 7.6% in the top ten. The rearrangement joins TRBV28 to TRBJ2-7; D is possibly TRBD2 (5 bases). Source material: peripheral blood. This TCR was recovered from a human donor in a cohort sampled during active COVID-19. The DNA for the CDR3 is TGTGCCAGCAGGGGAGAACCTTATTACGAGCAGTACTTC. Translated: CASRGEPYYEQYF.